This is a list of T cell receptor beta chains from one sample in a study of PD-L1 blockade in urothelial cancer. Only in-frame clones appear in the TCRdb table, and some are missing; sequencing was by immunoSEQ multiplex PCR. The top ten clones hold roughly 2.5% of a sample with about 41,000 clones, 70% to 90% of them seen once. Sequencing was performed on PBMCs, taken around atezolizumab (anti-PD-L1) treatment. The receptors shown here come from a man aged 65 to 79 with urothelial cancer. Each CDR3 is given without its conserved first and last residue. Each record gives: CDR3 length, V gene, J gene, CDR3 protein.

length: 15
V: TRBV4-1
J: TRBJ1-1
CDR3: ASSQPPGRSRVTEAF

length: 14
V: TRBV30
J: TRBJ1-3
CDR3: AWSTPGHSTGNTIY

length: 13
V: TRBV7-8
J: TRBJ2-7
CDR3: ASSRFSGPSYEQY

length: 10
V: TRBV6-1
J: TRBJ2-7
CDR3: ASSATGYEQY

length: 9
V: TRBV29-1
J: TRBJ1-1
CDR3: SVDRGAEAF

length: 13
V: TRBV11-3
J: TRBJ2-7
CDR3: ASSAGLAGGHEQY

length: 16
V: TRBV4-1
J: TRBJ2-1
CDR3: ASSQGGAGTPPSNEQF

length: 13
V: TRBV6-1
J: TRBJ1-4
CDR3: ASSETGRGNEKLF

length: 12
V: TRBV7-2
J: TRBJ2-4
CDR3: ASSARADRGLGY

length: 11
V: TRBV12-5
J: TRBJ2-5
CDR3: ASRATVGETQY

length: 13
V: TRBV4-1
J: TRBJ2-7
CDR3: ASSQGMAGASKQY

length: 14
V: TRBV5-1
J: TRBJ1-4
CDR3: ASSLAGTSTGEKLF

length: 11
V: TRBV5-1
J: TRBJ1-2
CDR3: ASSMDRNYGYT

length: 12
V: TRBV27
J: TRBJ2-7
CDR3: ASSYGQGAYEQY

length: 10
V: TRBV19
J: TRBJ1-2
CDR3: ASSMTGFGYT

length: 14
V: TRBV7-8
J: TRBJ2-1
CDR3: ASSFGHRSSYNEQF

length: 15
V: TRBV5-4
J: TRBJ2-2
CDR3: ASSGLAGQGSTGELF

length: 12
V: TRBV29-1
J: TRBJ2-1
CDR3: SVPGLSSYNEQF

length: 14
V: TRBV9
J: TRBJ2-2
CDR3: ASSEGQGARGGELF

length: 17
V: TRBV29-1
J: TRBJ2-1
CDR3: SVEVTSVGTYSSYNEQF

length: 12
V: TRBV10-2
J: TRBJ1-1
CDR3: ASRSQGGETEAF

length: 12
V: TRBV6-6
J: TRBJ2-1
CDR3: ASGSGTGGNEQF

length: 13
V: TRBV4-1
J: TRBJ1-1
CDR3: ASSQEAEGLPEAF

length: 13
V: TRBV12-5
J: TRBJ1-2
CDR3: ASGLGTGGNYGYT

length: 13
V: TRBV2
J: TRBJ2-2
CDR3: ASMGVAGLTGELF

length: 12
V: TRBV6-1
J: TRBJ2-5
CDR3: ASSEVGRQETQY

length: 10
V: TRBV14
J: TRBJ2-5
CDR3: ASSQVRETQY

length: 11
V: TRBV2
J: TRBJ2-7
CDR3: ASSGTGVYEQY

length: 13
V: TRBV27
J: TRBJ2-2
CDR3: ASSLQGAGTGELF

length: 10
V: TRBV30
J: TRBJ2-1
CDR3: AWSRQVNEQF

length: 14
V: TRBV5-8
J: TRBJ1-1
CDR3: ASTLDRGLMNTEAF

length: 10
V: TRBV7-9
J: TRBJ2-3
CDR3: ASSPSADTQY

length: 12
V: TRBV7-2
J: TRBJ1-1
CDR3: ASSLVAVNTEAF

length: 11
V: TRBV18
J: TRBJ1-1
CDR3: ASSQTGNTEAF

length: 11
V: TRBV10-3
J: TRBJ1-2
CDR3: AISAGDDYGYT

length: 14
V: TRBV27
J: TRBJ2-7
CDR3: ASSLFKAGSTYEQY

length: 11
V: TRBV15
J: TRBJ1-4
CDR3: ATSRALNEKLF

length: 16
V: TRBV6-1
J: TRBJ2-2
CDR3: ASSKAGGLIKNTGELF

length: 11
V: TRBV11-2
J: TRBJ2-3
CDR3: ASTSDSQDTQY

length: 10
V: TRBV29-1
J: TRBJ1-1
CDR3: SGQQGNTEAF

length: 15
V: TRBV4-1
J: TRBJ2-5
CDR3: ASSQEGGGFGGETQY

length: 13
V: TRBV30
J: TRBJ1-2
CDR3: AWSVGGQANYGYT

length: 11
V: TRBV30
J: TRBJ2-1
CDR3: AWSISSYNEQF

length: 12
V: TRBV2
J: TRBJ2-1
CDR3: ASSGDRAQGVVF

length: 9
V: TRBV10-2
J: TRBJ1-1
CDR3: ASNRGNEAF